This T cell receptor beta chain stems from a study of OX40 agonist ivuxolimab in advanced cancers. The wider study: At just under 85% male, the cohort had a mean age of about 60 years, ranging from about 20 to 90.

Trimming took off 1 base at V and 8 bases at J, with 18 bases between the two ends. The CDR3 covers 16 residues. CDR1 is LGHNA, CDR2 YNFKEQ, per germline. Repertoires were generated with immunoSEQ multiplex PCR, while TCRdb's copy carries only in-frame clones and drops some. The data contain tens of thousands of clones, around 90% of them singletons. In this sample, this clone turned up once. V usage is TRBV4-2 and J usage is TRBJ2-1; D gene ambiguous. This clonotype was obtained from an adult with an advanced solid tumor such as melanoma, head and neck, liver or kidney cancer. Sequences were derived from CD4+ or CD8+ T cells sorted from blood, sampled in a trial of the OX40 agonist ivuxolimab. The DNA for the CDR3 is TGTGCCAGCAGCCAAGGCAACGCGGAGTCTAGGGATGAGCAGTTCTTC. Protein: CASSQGNAESRDEQFF.